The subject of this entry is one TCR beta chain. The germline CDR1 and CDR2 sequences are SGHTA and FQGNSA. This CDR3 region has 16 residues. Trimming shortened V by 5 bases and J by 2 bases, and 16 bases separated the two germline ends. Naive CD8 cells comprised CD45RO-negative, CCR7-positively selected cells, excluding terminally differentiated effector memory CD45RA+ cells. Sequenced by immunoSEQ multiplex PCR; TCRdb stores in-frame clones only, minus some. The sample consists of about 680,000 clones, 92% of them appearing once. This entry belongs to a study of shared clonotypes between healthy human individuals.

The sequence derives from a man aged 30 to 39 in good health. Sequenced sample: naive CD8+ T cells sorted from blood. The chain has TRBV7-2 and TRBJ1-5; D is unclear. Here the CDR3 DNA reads TGTGCCAGCAGCGCAGAGGGCTATTGGGGCAATCAGCCCCAGCATTTT. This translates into CASSAEGYWGNQPQHF.